The 19 T cell receptor beta chains reported below all come from one sample, sequenced in a study of T cells in Graves' hyperthyroidism and ophthalmopathy. From RNA transcripts, TCR beta CDR3 regions were amplified. A set of HTBI primers served as the primers for a first-round RT-PCR of the TCR CDR3. TCRdb re-derived calls from the multiplex PCR reads in MiXCR, one entry per CDR3 protein. Found here are more than 550,000 distinct CDR3 sequences, about 17% of them singletons; the top ten hold around 15%. The specimen was blood. These receptors all stem from a woman aged 50 to 65 with Graves' hyperthyroidism that later progressed to Graves' ophthalmopathy.

Ten or more counts support this clonotype. V and J are TRBV12-3 or TRBV12-4 and TRBJ1-3; D gene uncertain. This CDR3 comprises 13 residues. The V end was cut by 5 bases, the J end by 3 bases, with 8 bases between. The CDR3 sequence is CASSLGIGNTIYF. DNA for the CDR3: TGTGCCAGCAGTCTTGGGATTGGAAACACCATATATTTT.

J is TRBJ2-2 and V is TRBV6-5; TRBD1 is a possible D gene (5 bases). Germline CDR1 reads MNHEY; CDR2 reads SVGAGI. The V end lost 0 bases, the J end lost 4 bases, and 18 bases lay between the germline ends. There are 18 residues in the CDR3. The CDR3 reads CASSYSFQGPFVTGELFF. CDR3 DNA: TGTGCCAGCAGTTACTCTTTTCAGGGCCCGTTTGTCACCGGGGAGCTGTTTTTT.

This rearrangement joins TRBV7-9 to TRBJ1-5; TRBD1 might be the D (5 bases). With 0 bases removed from V and 0 bases from J, the gap between germline ends came to 12 bases. Germline CDR1 reads SEHNR; CDR2 reads FQNEAQ (reference sequence). This CDR3 comprises 17 residues. The DNA of the CDR3 is TGTGCCAGCAGCTTAGCGTTCGGCAGGGATAGCAATCAGCCCCAGCATTTT. Protein: CASSLAFGRDSNQPQHF.

This clonotype occurred many times. The chain is built from TRBV6-2 or TRBV6-3 and TRBJ1-1, with D hard to call. The length of the CDR3 is 15 residues. V was trimmed by 7 bases and J by 4 bases, leaving 19 bases between them. Germline assignment: CDR1 MNHEY and CDR2 SVGEGT. The CDR3 region is CASITVGKEGTEAFF. The DNA for the CDR3 is TGTGCCAGCATTACAGTTGGGAAGGAAGGCACTGAAGCTTTCTTT.

This clonotype was seen repeatedly, ten times or more. The chain has TRBV3-1 and TRBJ1-2; 9 bases fit TRBD1. The CDR3 sequence is 14 residues long. V lost 4 bases and J lost 5; bases outside the gene matches: 5. CDR1 LGHDT and CDR2 YNNKEL come from the germline V gene (reference sequence). DNA for the CDR3: TGTGCCAGCAGCCGGGACAGGGAAGTATATGGCTACACCTTC. This encodes CASSRDREVYGYTF.

This CDR3 reads CASSQSNRDSPLHF. As DNA, the CDR3 is TGCGCCAGCAGCCAAAGCAATCGCGATTCACCCCTCCACTTT. V usage is TRBV4-1 and J usage is TRBJ1-6, with no clear D. The germline V gene encodes CDR1 MGHRA and CDR2 YSYEKL. Trimming took 2 bases from V and 8 from J, leaving 10 bases between them. There are 14 residues in the CDR3.

On this clonotype: Since a much larger clone is just one base distant, this may be a read error. The V gene is TRBV12-3 or TRBV12-4, the J gene TRBJ1-5; D is possibly TRBD1 (5 bases). The ends were cut back, 5 bases at V and 5 bases at J, with 13 bases in the middle. The CDR3 totals 14 residues. This CDR3 reads CASSLWRGDQPQHF. The CDR3 DNA is TGTGCCAGCAGTCTTTGGAGGGGAGATCAGCCCCAGCATTTT.

This clonotype showed up many times. The chain uses TRBV7-2 and TRBJ2-3, with 9 bases lining up with TRBD1. Germline V CDR1 and CDR2: SGHTA, FQGNSA. This CDR3 contains 14 residues. V was clipped by 3 bases and J by 8 bases; unmatched bases: 6. The CDR3 reads CASSLGTGYLTQYF. CDR3 DNA sequence: TGTGCCAGCAGCTTGGGGACAGGGTACCTTACGCAGTATTTT.

V usage is TRBV9 and J usage is TRBJ1-2; 7 positions agree with TRBD1. CDR3 length equals 16 residues. V lost 3 bases, J lost 0 bases, and 8 bases stayed unmatched. Germline assignment: CDR1 SGDLS and CDR2 YYNGEE. The CDR3 bases are TGTGCCAGCAGCGGACACGGGACAGCGACTAACTATGGCTACACCTTC. It is translated as CASSGHGTATNYGYTF.

This clonotype was counted at least ten times. The V gene is TRBV12-3 or TRBV12-4, the J gene TRBJ2-5; D is possibly TRBD1 or TRBD2 (6 bases each). Trimming shortened V by 7 bases and J by 2 bases, and 23 bases separated the two germline ends. The CDR3 has 17 residues. The CDR3 is CASTPRWARGGQETQYF. In DNA, the CDR3 is TGTGCCAGCACCCCGAGATGGGCCAGAGGGGGGCAAGAGACCCAGTACTTC.

The J gene is TRBJ1-5, the V gene TRBV12-3 or TRBV12-4, with 7 bases lining up with TRBD1. Trimming cost V 6 bases and J 3 bases; bases outside gene matches: 8. CDR3 size: 15 residues. The CDR3 protein is CASRGGQLVNQPQHF. The CDR3, as DNA: TGTGCCAGCAGGGGGGGACAGCTCGTCAATCAGCCCCAGCATTTT.

Only a few counts were recorded for this clonotype. This chain uses TRBV20-1 with TRBJ1-5; a weak D match, TRBD1 (6 bases). Trimming cost V 0 bases and J 7 bases, with 13 bases left between them. The CDR3 contains 14 residues. Per germline, CDR1 DFQATT and CDR2 SNEGSKA (reference sequence). The CDR3 nucleotides read TGCAGTGCTAGAGAAGGGGGGCATGGACAGCCCCAGCATTTT. It specifies CSAREGGHGQPQHF.

The chain combines TRBV18 with TRBJ1-2; the D is unclear. CDR3 length equals 14 residues. V lost 0 bases and J lost 5, with 10 bases in between. In germline, CDR1 is KGHSH, CDR2 LQKENI. CDR3 in DNA: TGTGCCAGCTCACCACCGAACAGCAATTATGGCTACACCTTC. Translated: CASSPPNSNYGYTF.

This clonotype was picked up a small number of times. V gene TRBV7-6 combines with J gene TRBJ1-2; TRBD1 matches at 7 bases. Germline CDR1 is SGHVS and CDR2 is FNYEAQ. The CDR3 extends over 13 amino acids. The V segment lost 3 bases and the J segment 5 bases; nucleotides outside the gene matches: 3. CDR3 region: CASSFRGEYGYTF. The CDR3 DNA is TGTGCCAGCAGCTTCAGGGGGGAGTATGGCTACACCTTC.

This clonotype was recorded many times. The gene calls are TRBV5-1 and TRBJ2-1; D is unclear. Deletions cut 0 bases from V and 6 bases from J, with 13 bases between. Germline V CDR1 and CDR2: SGHRS, YFSETQ. The CDR3 extends over 15 amino acids. DNA for the CDR3: TGCGCCAGCAGCTTGGACGGTGGCCCCTTCAATGAGCAGTTCTTC. Its translation is CASSLDGGPFNEQFF.

This chain links TRBV5-1 with TRBJ1-6; D ambiguous. The CDR3 length is 14 residues. The germline V and J ends were trimmed by 2 bases and 10 bases, with 13 bases remaining between them. Germline CDR1 reads SGHRS; CDR2 reads YFSETQ. Written as DNA, the CDR3 is TGCGCCAGCAGCTTAGGATTAGAGAAATCACCCCTCCACTTT. Protein: CASSLGLEKSPLHF.

The rearrangement uses TRBV7-9 and TRBJ2-2, with 15 bases matching TRBD2. This CDR3 contains 18 residues. V gave up 5 bases and J gave up 4 bases; unmatched junction bases: 8. In germline, CDR1 is SEHNR, CDR2 FQNEAQ (reference sequence). DNA for the CDR3: TGTGCCAGCAGCCCTTACGGGACTAGCGGGGGGCGCACCGGGGAGCTGTTTTTT. Protein sequence: CASSPYGTSGGRTGELFF.

V gene TRBV15 combines with J gene TRBJ1-5, with D uncertain. Germline-derived CDR1 and CDR2 are LNHNV and YYDKDF (reference sequence). V shed 6 bases and J shed 4 bases, with 13 bases lying between them. The CDR3 is 14 amino acids. This chain's CDR3 is CATSGGKKNQPQHF. The CDR3 DNA sequence: TGTGCCACCAGTGGTGGAAAGAAGAATCAGCCCCAGCATTTT.

To note about this clonotype: A much larger clone lies a single base off, so this may be a read error. The chain carries TRBV7-9 and TRBJ2-1; 7 bases line up with TRBD1. The V gene's germline CDR1 is SEHNR and CDR2 FQNEAQ (reference sequence). CDR3 size: 14 residues. Written as DNA, the CDR3 is TGTGCCAGCAGCTTTTACAGGGGTAACAATGAGCAGCTCTTC. As protein: CASSFYRGNNEQLF.